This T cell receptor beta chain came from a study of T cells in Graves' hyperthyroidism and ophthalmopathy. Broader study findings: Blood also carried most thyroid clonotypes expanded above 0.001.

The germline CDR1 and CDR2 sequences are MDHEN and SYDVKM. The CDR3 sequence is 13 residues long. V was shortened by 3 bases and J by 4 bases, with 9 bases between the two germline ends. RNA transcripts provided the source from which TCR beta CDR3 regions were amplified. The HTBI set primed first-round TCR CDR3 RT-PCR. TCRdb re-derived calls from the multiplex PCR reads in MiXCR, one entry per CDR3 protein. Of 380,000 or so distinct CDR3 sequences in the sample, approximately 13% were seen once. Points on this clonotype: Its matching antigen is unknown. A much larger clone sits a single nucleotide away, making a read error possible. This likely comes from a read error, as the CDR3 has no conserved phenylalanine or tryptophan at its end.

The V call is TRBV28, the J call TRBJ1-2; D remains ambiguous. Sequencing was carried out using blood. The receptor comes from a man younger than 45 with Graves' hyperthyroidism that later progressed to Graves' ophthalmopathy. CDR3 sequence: CASSLRAGYGYTL. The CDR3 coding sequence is TGTGCCAGCAGTTTGCGGGCCGGCTATGGCTACACCCTC.